The clone carrying this T cell receptor beta chain has a single count. Data came from immunoSEQ multiplex PCR; TCRdb stores just in-frame clones and leaves some out. This table has more than 8,000 clones, around 50% appearing once. These data originate in a study of sequential checkpoint blockade in melanoma. Study at large: Each arm's sequence ended with maintenance nivolumab.

Treatment given: randomized to nivolumab then ipilimumab (arm A) or the reverse (arm B). PBMC sorting kept live CD3+CD8+ cells without CD19 or CD56. The input for sequencing was CD8+ T cells sorted from blood (inferred from file names), taken from a patient given nivolumab and ipilimumab in sequence. This receptor was obtained from a human donor with melanoma.

CDR3: CASSTGQEAYGYTF. CDR3 sequence (DNA): TGTGCCAGCAGCACCGGACAGGAAGCTTATGGCTACACCTTC. V gene TRBV6-5 combines with J gene TRBJ1-2; 7 bases line up with TRBD1. Per the germline V gene, CDR1 is MNHEY and CDR2 is SVGAGI. The CDR3 has 14 amino acids. V shed 6 bases, J shed 5 bases, and the junction held 9 bases outside the gene matches.